The 27 T cell receptor beta chains reported below all come from one sample, sequenced in a study of blood T cells in healthy people across ages. A second PCR, run for about 7 to 11 cycles, used a sample-barcoded 5' primer plus a J-beta primer mix. In TCRdb, the 5' RACE reads were re-called with MiXCR into one record per CDR3 protein. The sample includes 700,000 or so distinct CDR3 sequences, about 43% of them seen just once. The sequenced sample was blood. The origin of the receptors is a man older than 75 in good health.

The CDR3: CASNPRYQGAAKNIQYF. In DNA, the CDR3 is TGTGCCAGCAACCCGAGATATCAGGGGGCCGCCAAAAACATTCAGTACTTC. The chain is built from TRBV6-1 and TRBJ2-4; the match to TRBD1 covers 8 bases. Germline loops: CDR1 MNHNS, CDR2 SASEGT. This CDR3 has 17 residues. Trimming at V came to 7 bases and at J to 1 base, leaving 12 bases not matched to a gene.

The V and J genes are TRBV7-9 and TRBJ1-5; the match to TRBD1 covers 8 bases. The germline V gene encodes CDR1 SEHNR and CDR2 FQNEAQ (reference sequence). CDR3 length: 17 residues. J was trimmed by 3 bases and V by 1 base; bases with no gene match: 8. The CDR3: CASSLEDREVSNQPQHF. CDR3 DNA sequence: TGTGCCAGCAGCTTAGAGGACAGGGAGGTCTCCAATCAGCCCCAGCATTTT.

J is TRBJ2-7 and V is TRBV20-1; no definite D call. The CDR3 covers 14 residues. CDR1 and CDR2 from the germline V gene are DFQATT and SNEGSKA (reference sequence). The ends were cut back, 6 bases at V and 1 base at J, with 16 bases in the middle. In DNA form, the CDR3 reads TGCAGTGCCCCCCGACCGGTTCGATCCTACGAGCAGTACTTC. Translation: CSAPRPVRSYEQYF.

CDR3: CASSLSRRGLGYTF. The CDR3 DNA follows: TGTGCCAGCAGCTTATCCCGCAGGGGGTTGGGCTACACCTTC. The chain joins TRBV7-9 to TRBJ1-2; 7 bases line up with TRBD1. Unmatched junction bases numbered 8, after V lost 2 bases and J lost 8 bases. The CDR3 runs to 14 residues. CDR1 and CDR2 (germline): SEHNR, FQNEAQ (reference sequence).

The gene calls are TRBV28 and TRBJ2-1, with 7 positions matching TRBD2. Germline V lookup: CDR1 MDHEN, CDR2 SYDVKM. The CDR3 length is 13 residues. Trimming at V came to 4 bases and at J to 10 bases, leaving 7 bases not matched to a gene. For the CDR3, the DNA is TGTGCCAGCAGTTCGAGACTAGCTGGGGAGCAGTTCTTC. As protein: CASSSRLAGEQFF.

This clonotype was seen a few times. The gene calls are TRBV6-1 and TRBJ2-5, with 8 nucleotides matching TRBD2. V lost 3 bases and J lost 0; bases outside the gene matches: 3. Per the germline V gene, CDR1 is MNHNS and CDR2 is SASEGT. The CDR3 is 15 amino acids. DNA for the CDR3: TGTGCCAGCAGTGACACTAGCGGATACCAAGAGACCCAGTACTTC. It specifies CASSDTSGYQETQYF.

This clonotype has more than one count but fewer than ten. The rearrangement joins TRBV7-9 to TRBJ2-1; the match to TRBD2 covers 7 bases. CDR1 and CDR2 (germline): SEHNR, FQNEAQ (reference sequence). V trimming: 1 base; J trimming: 9 bases; junction bases outside the gene matches: 6. The CDR3 is 14 residues long. CDR3 sequence (DNA): TGTGCCAGCAGCTTAGGGACCGGGAGGAGTGAGCAGTTCTTC. Protein sequence: CASSLGTGRSEQFF. The full variable domain, rest sourced from reference TRBV7-9 and TRBJ2-1, is DTGVSQNPRHKITKRGQNVTFRCDPISEHNRLYWYRQTLGQGPEFLTYFQNEAQLEKSRLLSDRFSAERPKGSFSTLEIQRTEQGDSAMYLCASSLGTGRSEQFFGPGTRLTVL.

The sample holds many counts of this clonotype. The rearrangement joins TRBV29-1 to TRBJ1-1, with a weak D call TRBD1 (6 bases). The CDR3 covers 17 residues. Germline values: CDR1 SQVTM, CDR2 ANQGSEA. Trimming cost V 3 bases and J 0 bases, with 20 bases left between them. The DNA of the CDR3 is TGCAGCGTTGAGCTTTGGACAGCTGATTTGATGAACACTGAAGCTTTCTTT. Its protein is CSVELWTADLMNTEAFF.

V and J are TRBV7-9 and TRBJ1-5, with TRBD1 matching over 7 bases. The germline V gene encodes CDR1 SEHNR and CDR2 FQNEAQ (reference sequence). V trimming: 4 bases; J trimming: 6 bases; junction bases outside the gene matches: 9. CDR3 length equals 15 residues. The CDR3 coding sequence is TGTGCCAGCAGCTACACACAGGGGTCTAGTCAGCCCCAGCATTTT. This gives the protein CASSYTQGSSQPQHF.

The chain employs TRBV29-1 and TRBJ2-7, with a weak D call TRBD1 (6 bases). The V and J ends lost 5 bases and 3 bases respectively, with 17 bases between them. The germline V gene has CDR1 SQVTM and CDR2 ANQGSEA. The CDR3 is 14 residues long. In DNA, the CDR3 is TGCAGCGTTTTGAAGGACAGACAGGACTACGAGCAGTACTTC. Encoded protein: CSVLKDRQDYEQYF.

This clonotype was detected a few times. This chain links TRBV15 with TRBJ2-2, with 9 bases lining up with TRBD1. Germline V gives CDR1 LNHNV, CDR2 YYDKDF (reference sequence). The CDR3 totals 14 residues. V shed 6 bases, J shed 5 bases, and the junction held 4 bases outside the gene matches. Here the CDR3 reads CATRQDRGTGELFF. CDR3 bases: TGTGCCACCAGACAGGACAGGGGTACCGGGGAGCTGTTTTTT. Supplemented by reference TRBV15 and TRBJ2-2, the full variable domain reads DAMVIQNPRYQVTQFGKPVTLSCSQTLNHNVMYWYQQKSSQAPKLLFHYYDKDFNNEADTPDNFQSRRPNTSFCFLDIRSPGLGDTAMYLCATRQDRGTGELFFGEGSRLTVL.

A remark on this clonotype: Compared with germline, one end of the junction differs, possibly owing to a read error. The chain uses TRBV4-2 and TRBJ2-1; D remains ambiguous. The CDR3 has 15 residues. From germline, CDR1 is LGHNA and CDR2 YNFKEQ. The CDR3 DNA follows: TGTGCCAGCAGCCAAGACCAGAGCTCCTGCAATGAGCAGTTCTTC. Protein product: CASSQDQSSCNEQFF.

Only a few counts were recorded for this clonotype. This CDR3 is CASSSSREGSETQYF. CDR3 bases: TGTGCCAGCAGCTCCTCCCGGGAGGGATCAGAGACCCAGTACTTC. This chain joins TRBV7-9 and TRBJ2-7, with TRBD2 matching 8 bases. TRBJ2-5 explains the end of the DNA better; the J call may be wrong. This CDR3 is built from 15 residues. Germline assignment: CDR1 SEHNR and CDR2 FQNEAQ (reference sequence).

The chain combines TRBV7-9 with TRBJ2-4; no clear D gene. The DNA matches TRBJ2-7 better at its end, which makes the J call doubtful. This CDR3 spans 17 amino acids. CDR1 and CDR2 from the germline V gene are SEHNR and FQNEAQ (reference sequence). CDR3 bases: TGTGCCAGCAGCTTAGTGACGTGGAAAGAGGTTTCCTACGAGCAGTACTTC. It specifies CASSLVTWKEVSYEQYF.

Of note for this clonotype: A read error may explain this, as a much larger clone is one base away. V usage is TRBV7-2 and J usage is TRBJ1-2; perhaps TRBD1 as D (5 bases). This CDR3 has 13 amino acids. Germline CDR1 SGHTA, CDR2 FQGNSA. V was clipped by 7 bases and J by 2 bases, with 11 bases between them. This chain's CDR3 is CASNFDRNYGYTF. The DNA of the CDR3 is TGTGCCAGCAACTTCGACAGAAACTATGGCTACACCTTC.

This clonotype was picked up many times. The rearrangement joins TRBV7-2 to TRBJ2-3; D may correspond to TRBD1 or TRBD2 (5 bases each). Trimming took off 3 bases at V and 4 bases at J, with 14 bases between the two ends. Germline-derived CDR1 and CDR2 are SGHTA and FQGNSA. This CDR3 has 15 residues. This CDR3 is CASSFSRDVADTQYF. The CDR3, as DNA: TGTGCCAGCAGCTTTTCCCGGGACGTTGCAGATACGCAGTATTTT.

The chain uses TRBV5-6 and TRBJ1-2; tentative D call: TRBD1 (6 bases). CDR1 and CDR2 from the germline V gene are SGHDT and YYEEEE. This CDR3 region has 15 residues. V lost 4 bases and J lost 4, with 17 bases in between. The CDR3 DNA follows: TGTGCCAGCAGCCTTCAAAGGGGGAACAGCTATGGCTACACCTTC. It encodes CASSLQRGNSYGYTF.

The gene calls are TRBV7-9 and TRBJ2-7, with D tentatively TRBD2 (5 bases). Germline loops: CDR1 SEHNR, CDR2 FQNEAQ (reference sequence). Deletions cut 7 bases from V and 2 bases from J, with 9 bases between. The CDR3 has 12 residues. Here the CDR3 reads CASTLAPYEQYF. CDR3 in DNA: TGTGCCAGCACTCTAGCTCCCTACGAGCAGTACTTC.

As DNA, the CDR3 is TGCAGTGCCCTACCGACAGGGCGCACCGGGGAGCTGTTTTTT. It encodes CSALPTGRTGELFF. J is TRBJ2-2 and V is TRBV20-1, with 7 bases lining up with TRBD1. Germline assignment: CDR1 DFQATT and CDR2 SNEGSKA (reference sequence). V shed 6 bases and J 4 bases; nucleotides not matched to a gene: 8. The CDR3 is made up of 14 amino acids.

This clonotype has a count of ten or more. The rearrangement joins TRBV28 to TRBJ2-5; the D call may be TRBD1 or TRBD2 (5 bases each). There are 15 residues in the CDR3. V gave up 1 base and J gave up 1 base, with 10 bases separating them. CDR1 and CDR2 from the germline V gene are MDHEN and SYDVKM. Here the CDR3 DNA reads TGTGCCAGCAGTTTATCCCAGGGACCCCAAGAGACCCAGTACTTC. This gives the protein CASSLSQGPQETQYF. The variable domain in full, with the rest retrieved from reference TRBV28 and TRBJ2-5, is DVKVTQSSRYLVKRTGEKVFLECVQDMDHENMFWYRQDPGLGLRLIYFSYDVKMKEKGDIPEGYSVSREKKERFSLILESASTNQTSMYLCASSLSQGPQETQYFGPGTRLLVL.

The chain couples TRBV12-3 or TRBV12-4 to TRBJ2-5; D is unclear. The J call could be wrong; TRBJ2-7 is a better fit for the DNA end. The CDR3 runs to 14 residues. The CDR3 is CASSVGQSTYEQYF. The CDR3 nucleotides read TGTGCCAGCAGTGTAGGGCAGAGCACCTACGAGCAGTACTTC.

This clonotype was found once. The chain carries TRBV20-1 and TRBJ2-1; TRBD2 aligns across 11 bases. The V and J ends lost 0 bases and 13 bases, in that order; junction bases with no gene match: 8. This CDR3 region has 14 residues. From germline, CDR1 is DFQATT and CDR2 SNEGSKA (reference sequence). The CDR3 DNA is TGCAGTGCTAGAGATCTCGAGACTAGCGGGGAACAGTTCTTC. It translates to CSARDLETSGEQFF.

The gene calls are TRBV7-9 and TRBJ2-7; D gene ambiguous. The CDR3 contains 13 residues. V was trimmed by 1 base and J by 2 bases, leaving 6 bases between them. The germline CDR1 and CDR2 sequences are SEHNR and FQNEAQ (reference sequence). In DNA, the CDR3 is TGTGCCAGCAGCTTAGATCTAGCCTACGAGCAGTACTTC. Translating gives CASSLDLAYEQYF. The complete variable domain, with remaining parts taken from reference TRBV7-9 and TRBJ2-7, reads DTGVSQNPRHKITKRGQNVTFRCDPISEHNRLYWYRQTLGQGPEFLTYFQNEAQLEKSRLLSDRFSAERPKGSFSTLEIQRTEQGDSAMYLCASSLDLAYEQYFGPGTRLTVT.

The chain combines TRBV4-3 with TRBJ2-2; possible D gene TRBD1, 5 bases. Germline V gene data show CDR1 as LGHNA and CDR2 as YSLEER. Trimming stripped 1 base from V and 4 bases from J, with 10 bases between. There are 15 residues in the CDR3. CDR3 region: CASSQGGDGTGELFF. In nucleotides, the CDR3 is TGCGCCAGCAGCCAAGGGGGCGACGGCACCGGGGAGCTGTTTTTT.

This rearrangement joins TRBV6-2 or TRBV6-3 to TRBJ2-5; 12 nucleotides match TRBD2. There are 15 residues in the CDR3. CDR1 is MNHEY and CDR2 is SVGEGT in the germline V gene. V trimming: 6 bases; J trimming: 11 bases; junction bases outside the gene matches: 13. CDR3 sequence: CASRASGGAGNEQYF. The CDR3 nucleotides read TGTGCCAGCAGGGCTAGCGGGGGGGCAGGCAATGAGCAGTACTTC.

CDR3 region: CSARDQGAGDYEQYF. CDR3 coding DNA: TGCAGTGCTAGAGATCAGGGGGCGGGGGACTACGAGCAGTACTTC. The chain uses TRBV20-1 and TRBJ2-7, with D possibly matching TRBD1 (8 bases). CDR1 DFQATT and CDR2 SNEGSKA come from the germline V gene (reference sequence). V gave up 0 bases and J gave up 3 bases, with 15 bases separating them. CDR3 size: 15 residues.

This chain links TRBV9 with TRBJ2-1, with a weak D call TRBD2 (6 bases). With 1 base removed from V and 9 bases from J, the gap between germline ends came to 17 bases. The CDR3 has 15 amino acids. Germline CDR1 and CDR2: SGDLS and YYNGEE. CDR3 region: CASSVRGPGDGEQFF. CDR3 bases: TGTGCCAGCAGCGTACGGGGACCGGGGGACGGTGAGCAGTTCTTC.